This T cell receptor (beta chain) derives from a study of OX40 agonist ivuxolimab in advanced cancers. In terms of the full investigation: The costimulatory receptor OX40 (CD134) was targeted by ivuxolimab, a fully human IgG2 agonistic monoclonal antibody. Intravenous ivuxolimab was administered to patients every 2 weeks at six dose levels: 0.01, 0.1, 0.3, 1.5, 3 and 10 mg/kg. Of the approximately 53 patients in dose escalation, about 20 had hepatocellular carcinoma, approximately 15 had melanoma, 9 had renal cell carcinoma and 9 had head and neck cancer. The dose-escalation cohort was 80% to 90% male with a mean age of about 60 years, ranging from roughly 20 to 80. Prior anti-PD-1, anti-PD-L1 or anti-CTLA-4 therapy was permitted, and checkpoint inhibitors had been received by roughly 42% of dose-escalation patients. Partial responses were achieved by three dose-escalation patients, of whom one had hepatocellular carcinoma and two had cutaneous melanoma. Peripheral TCRbeta sequencing aimed to test whether ivuxolimab altered TCR sequence diversity and caused clonal T-cell expansion. The paper covers the monotherapy dose-escalation part of the phase I ivuxolimab trial, which included N ≈ 50 patients. Overall study results and their limits: Which antigens the clonally expanded peripheral T cells were specific for was not determined. Low levels of normalized T-cell clonal expansion were also seen in some patients who did not respond. In the 0.1-3.0 mg/kg groups, partial responders were among the patients with the lowest normalized peripheral clonal expansion, particularly in CD8+ T cells. After ivuxolimab, more expanded clones were found on average in CD8+ T cells than in CD4+ T cells. Clonal expansion of both CD4+ and CD8+ blood T cells was observed from baseline to week 6 at doses 0.1 to 3.0 mg/kg.

Genomic DNA was isolated from the sorted cells so that the TCRbeta CDR3 region could be sequenced. TCRbeta CDR3 regions were sequenced using the immunoSEQ Assay. This immuneACCESS table, as held by TCRdb, lists in-frame sequences with V and J called but not all clones. Of the missing ones, under half trace to an unresolved V gene in checked studies; the others have no known cause. This sample is represented by 74,000 or so clones; about nine tenths of them were singletons. Roughly 2% of the sample is held by the ten biggest clonotypes. A word on this clone: The clone's antigen remains unknown. The sample holds no much larger clone one base away, and base qualities are not on file.

According to the germline V gene (reference sequence), CDR1 reads LNHDA and CDR2 reads SQIVND. The germline ends are 16 bases apart after V is trimmed by 2 bases and J by 5 bases. The CDR3 goes from the cysteine to the phenylalanine over 16 residues. Only the CDR3 portion is preserved as DNA: 48 bases, with reading frame beginning at the first base. Patients with autoimmune disease history or receiving systemic immunosuppression were excluded from the trial. Peripheral blood for TCR sequencing was drawn from every dose cohort at baseline, at cycle 4 day 1 and at cycle 7 day 1. The samples were taken from a phase I, first-in-human, multicenter, open-label dose-escalation trial of ivuxolimab. Adults with locally advanced or metastatic head and neck squamous cell, hepatocellular, melanoma or renal cell carcinoma were enrolled in the trial. Before TCR sequencing, CD4+ T cells and CD8+ T cells from peripheral blood were sorted into separate populations.

The V and J genes are TRBV19 and TRBJ2-4; the D gene is perhaps TRBD2, on 6 matching bases. The clonotype originates from an adult with an advanced solid tumor such as melanoma, head and neck, liver or kidney cancer. Material: CD4+ or CD8+ T cells sorted from blood, obtained in a trial of the OX40 agonist ivuxolimab. The DNA sequence is given as TGTGCCAGTAGTATACCAGGCGGGAATACGGAAAACATTCAGTACTTC. It specifies CASSIPGGNTENIQYF.